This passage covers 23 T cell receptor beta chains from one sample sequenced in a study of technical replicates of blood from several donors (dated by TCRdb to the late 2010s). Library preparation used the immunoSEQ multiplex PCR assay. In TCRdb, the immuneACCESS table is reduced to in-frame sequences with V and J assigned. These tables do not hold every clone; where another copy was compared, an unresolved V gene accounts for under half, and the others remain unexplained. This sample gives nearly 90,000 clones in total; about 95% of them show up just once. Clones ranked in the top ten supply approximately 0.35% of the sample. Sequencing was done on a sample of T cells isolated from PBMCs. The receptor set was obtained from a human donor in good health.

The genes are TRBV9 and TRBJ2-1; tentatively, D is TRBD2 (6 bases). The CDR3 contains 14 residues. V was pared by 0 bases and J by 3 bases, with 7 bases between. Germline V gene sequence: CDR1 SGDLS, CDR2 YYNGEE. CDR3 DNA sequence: TGTGCCAGCAGCGTAGGCGGGATCTACAATGAGCAGTTCTTC. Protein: CASSVGGIYNEQFF.

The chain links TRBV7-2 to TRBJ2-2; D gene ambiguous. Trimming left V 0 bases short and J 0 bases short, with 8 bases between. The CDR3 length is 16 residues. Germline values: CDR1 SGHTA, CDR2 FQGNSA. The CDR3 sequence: CASSLAPLPNTGELFF. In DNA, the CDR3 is TGTGCCAGCAGCTTAGCGCCCCTACCGAACACCGGGGAGCTGTTTTTT. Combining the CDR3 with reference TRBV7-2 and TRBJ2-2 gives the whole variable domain GAGVSQSPSNKVTEKGKDVELRCDPISGHTALYWYRQSLGQGLEFLIYFQGNSAPDKSGLPSDRFSAERTGGSVSTLTIQRTQQEDSAVYLCASSLAPLPNTGELFFGEGSRLTVL.

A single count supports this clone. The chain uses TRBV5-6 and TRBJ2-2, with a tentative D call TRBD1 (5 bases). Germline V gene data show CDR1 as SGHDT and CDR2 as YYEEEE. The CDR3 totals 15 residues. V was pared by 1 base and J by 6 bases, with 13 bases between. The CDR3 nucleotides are TGTGCCAGCAGCTTGAGTGGCAGGGTCGCCGGGGAGCTGTTTTTT. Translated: CASSLSGRVAGELFF.

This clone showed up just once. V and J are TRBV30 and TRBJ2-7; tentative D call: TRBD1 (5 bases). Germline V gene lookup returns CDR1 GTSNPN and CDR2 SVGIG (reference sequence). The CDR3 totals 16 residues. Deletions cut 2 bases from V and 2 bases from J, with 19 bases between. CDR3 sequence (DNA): TGTGCCTGGAGTCTCCGGCAGGGAAGGAGTCCCTACGAGCAGTACTTC. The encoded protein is CAWSLRQGRSPYEQYF.

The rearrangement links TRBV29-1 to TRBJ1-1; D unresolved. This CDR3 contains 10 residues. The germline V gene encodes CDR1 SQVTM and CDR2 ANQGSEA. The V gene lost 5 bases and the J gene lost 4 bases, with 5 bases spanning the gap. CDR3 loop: CSVSVTEAFF. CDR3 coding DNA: TGCAGCGTTTCAGTCACTGAAGCTTTCTTT.

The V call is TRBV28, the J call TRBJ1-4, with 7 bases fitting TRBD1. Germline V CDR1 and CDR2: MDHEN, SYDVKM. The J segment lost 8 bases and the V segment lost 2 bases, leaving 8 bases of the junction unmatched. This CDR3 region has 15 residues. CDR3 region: CASSLPQTGREKLFF. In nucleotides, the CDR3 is TGTGCCAGCAGTTTACCGCAGACAGGGAGAGAAAAACTGTTTTTT.

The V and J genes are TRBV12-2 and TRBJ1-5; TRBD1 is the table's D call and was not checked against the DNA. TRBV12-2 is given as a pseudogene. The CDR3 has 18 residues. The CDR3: CASRLDPDRDSRNQPQHF. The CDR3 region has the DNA TGTGCAAGTCGCTTAGATCCCGATAGGGACAGTCGCAATCAGCCCCAGCATTTT.

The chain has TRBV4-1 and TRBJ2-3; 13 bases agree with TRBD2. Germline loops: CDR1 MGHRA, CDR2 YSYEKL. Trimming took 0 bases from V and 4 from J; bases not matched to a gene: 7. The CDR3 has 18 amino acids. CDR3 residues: CASSQDVGLAGESDTQYF. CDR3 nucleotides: TGCGCCAGCAGCCAAGATGTCGGACTAGCGGGAGAGTCAGATACGCAGTATTTT.

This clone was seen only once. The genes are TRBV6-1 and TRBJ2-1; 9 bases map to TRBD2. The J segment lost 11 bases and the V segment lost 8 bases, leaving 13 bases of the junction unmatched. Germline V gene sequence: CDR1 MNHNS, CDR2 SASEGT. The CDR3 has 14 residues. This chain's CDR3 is CASRTSVLDAQQFF. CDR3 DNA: TGTGCCAGCCGGACTAGCGTATTGGATGCACAGCAGTTCTTC.

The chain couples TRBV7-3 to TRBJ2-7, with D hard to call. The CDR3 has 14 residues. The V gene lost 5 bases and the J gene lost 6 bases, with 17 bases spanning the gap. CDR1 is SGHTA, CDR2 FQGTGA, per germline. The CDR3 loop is CASSALPGFGEQYF. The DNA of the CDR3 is TGTGCCAGCAGCGCCCTCCCAGGTTTCGGCGAGCAGTACTTC.

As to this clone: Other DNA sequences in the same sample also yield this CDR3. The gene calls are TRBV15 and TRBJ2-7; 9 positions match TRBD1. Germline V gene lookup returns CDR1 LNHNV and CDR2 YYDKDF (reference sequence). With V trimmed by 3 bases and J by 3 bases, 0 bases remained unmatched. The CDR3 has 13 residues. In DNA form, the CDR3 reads TGTGCCACCAGCAGGGACAGGGGCTACGAGCAGTACTTC. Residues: CATSRDRGYEQYF.

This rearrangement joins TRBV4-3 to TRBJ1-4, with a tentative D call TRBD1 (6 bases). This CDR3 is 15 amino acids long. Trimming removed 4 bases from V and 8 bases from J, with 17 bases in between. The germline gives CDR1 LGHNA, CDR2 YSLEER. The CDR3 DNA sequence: TGCGCCAGCAGCCTCTACAGGGAAGAAGCGGAAAAACTGTTTTTT. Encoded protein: CASSLYREEAEKLFF.

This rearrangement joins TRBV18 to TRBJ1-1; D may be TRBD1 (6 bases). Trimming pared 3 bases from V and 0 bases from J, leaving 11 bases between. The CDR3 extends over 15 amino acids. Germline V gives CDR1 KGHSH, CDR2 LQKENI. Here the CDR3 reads CASSPMDRLNTEAFF. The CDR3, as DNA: TGTGCCAGCTCACCCATGGACAGACTGAACACTGAAGCTTTCTTT.

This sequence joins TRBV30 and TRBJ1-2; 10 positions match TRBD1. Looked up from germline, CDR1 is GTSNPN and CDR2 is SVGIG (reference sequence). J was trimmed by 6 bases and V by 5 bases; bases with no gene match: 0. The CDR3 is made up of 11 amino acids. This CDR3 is CAWGQGDGYTF. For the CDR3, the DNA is TGTGCCTGGGGACAGGGGGATGGCTACACCTTC.

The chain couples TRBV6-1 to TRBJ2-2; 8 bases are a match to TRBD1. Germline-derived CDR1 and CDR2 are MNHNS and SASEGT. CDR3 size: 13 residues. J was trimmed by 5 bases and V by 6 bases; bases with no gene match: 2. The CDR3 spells CASRGQGTGELFF. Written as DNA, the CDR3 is TGTGCCAGCAGAGGACAGGGAACCGGGGAGCTGTTTTTT.

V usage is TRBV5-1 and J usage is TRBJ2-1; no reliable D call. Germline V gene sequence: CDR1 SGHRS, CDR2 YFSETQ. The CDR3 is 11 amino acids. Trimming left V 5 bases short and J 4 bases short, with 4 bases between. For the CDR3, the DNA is TGCGCCAGCAGAGCTTACAATGAGCAGTTCTTC. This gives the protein CASRAYNEQFF.

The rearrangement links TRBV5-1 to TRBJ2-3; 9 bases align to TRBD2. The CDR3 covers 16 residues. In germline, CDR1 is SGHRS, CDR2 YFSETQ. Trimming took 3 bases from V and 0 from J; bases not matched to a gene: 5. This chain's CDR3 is CASSSPSGTSTDTQYF. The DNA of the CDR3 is TGCGCCAGCAGCTCCCCTAGCGGGACTAGCACAGATACGCAGTATTTT.

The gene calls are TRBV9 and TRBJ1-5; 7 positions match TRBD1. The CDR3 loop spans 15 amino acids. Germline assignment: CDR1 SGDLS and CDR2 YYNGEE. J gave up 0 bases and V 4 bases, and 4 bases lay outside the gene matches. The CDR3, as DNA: TGTGCCAGCAGCAAAGGGGGCGGTAGCAATCAGCCCCAGCATTTT. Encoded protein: CASSKGGGSNQPQHF.

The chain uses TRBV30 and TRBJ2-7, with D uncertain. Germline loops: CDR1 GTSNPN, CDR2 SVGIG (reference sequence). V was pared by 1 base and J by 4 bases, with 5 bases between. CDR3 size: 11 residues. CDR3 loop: CAWSAVYEQYF. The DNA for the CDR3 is TGTGCCTGGAGTGCGGTTTACGAGCAGTACTTC. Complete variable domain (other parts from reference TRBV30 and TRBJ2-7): SQTIHQWPATLVQPVGSPLSLECTVEGTSNPNLYWYRQAAGRGLQLLFYSVGIGQISSEVPQNLSASRPQDRQFILSSKKLLLSDSGFYLCAWSAVYEQYFGPGTRLTVT.

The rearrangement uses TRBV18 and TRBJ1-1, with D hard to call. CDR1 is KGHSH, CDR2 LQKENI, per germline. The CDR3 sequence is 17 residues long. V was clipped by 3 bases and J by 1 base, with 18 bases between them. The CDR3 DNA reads TGTGCCAGCTCACCTTCTACCTTTGAATATTGGAACACTGAAGCTTTCTTT. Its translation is CASSPSTFEYWNTEAFF.

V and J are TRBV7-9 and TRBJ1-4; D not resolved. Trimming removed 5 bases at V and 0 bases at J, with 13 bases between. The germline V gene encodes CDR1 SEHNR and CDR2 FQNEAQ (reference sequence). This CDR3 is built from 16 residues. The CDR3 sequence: CASSPRGGTTNEKLFF. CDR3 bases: TGTGCCAGCAGCCCCAGAGGTGGTACAACTAATGAAAAACTGTTTTTT.

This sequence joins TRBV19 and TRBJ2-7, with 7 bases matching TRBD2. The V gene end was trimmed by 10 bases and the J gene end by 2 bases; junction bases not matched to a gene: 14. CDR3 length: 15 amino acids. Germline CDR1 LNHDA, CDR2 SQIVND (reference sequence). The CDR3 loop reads CATLPGGAATYEQYF. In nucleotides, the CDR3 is TGTGCCACCTTACCGGGAGGAGCAGCTACCTACGAGCAGTACTTC.

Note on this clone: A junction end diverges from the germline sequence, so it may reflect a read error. CDR3 DNA: TGTGCTAGCAGCGCGACTAGCGGGAGCTCCTACAATGAGCAGTTCTTC. Its translation: CASSATSGSSYNEQFF. This chain connects TRBV7-7 to TRBJ2-1, with 12 positions matching TRBD2. The germline gives CDR1 SSHAT, CDR2 FNYEAQ (reference sequence). This CDR3 has 16 amino acids.